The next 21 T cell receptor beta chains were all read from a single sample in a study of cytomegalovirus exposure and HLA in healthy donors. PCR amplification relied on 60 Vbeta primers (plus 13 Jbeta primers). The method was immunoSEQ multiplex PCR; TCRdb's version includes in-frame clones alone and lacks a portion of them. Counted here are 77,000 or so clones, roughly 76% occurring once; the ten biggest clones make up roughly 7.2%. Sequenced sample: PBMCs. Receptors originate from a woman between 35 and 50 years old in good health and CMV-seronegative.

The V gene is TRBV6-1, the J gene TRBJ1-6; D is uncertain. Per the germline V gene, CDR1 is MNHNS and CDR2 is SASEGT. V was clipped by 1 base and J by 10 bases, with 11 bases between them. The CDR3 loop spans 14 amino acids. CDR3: CASSEGNRRSPLHF. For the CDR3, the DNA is TGTGCCAGCAGTGAAGGAAACAGAAGGTCACCCCTCCACTTT.

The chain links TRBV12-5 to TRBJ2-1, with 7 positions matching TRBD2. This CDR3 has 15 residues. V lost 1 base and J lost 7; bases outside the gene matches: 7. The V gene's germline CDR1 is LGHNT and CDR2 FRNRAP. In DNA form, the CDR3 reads TGTGCTAGTGGTTTGGGACTAGCAGCGAGTAATGAGCAGTTCTTC. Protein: CASGLGLAASNEQFF. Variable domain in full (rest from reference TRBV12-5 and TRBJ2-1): DARVTQTPRHKVTEMGQEVTMRCQPILGHNTVFWYRQTMMQGLELLAYFRNRAPLDDSGMPKDRFSAEMPDATLATLKIQPSEPRDSAVYFCASGLGLAASNEQFFGPGTRLTVL.

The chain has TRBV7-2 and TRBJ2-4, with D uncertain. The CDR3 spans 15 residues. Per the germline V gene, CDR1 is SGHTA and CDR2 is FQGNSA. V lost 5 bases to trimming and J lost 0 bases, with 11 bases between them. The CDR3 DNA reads TGTGCCAGCAGCCCCACGACTGGAGCCAAAAACATTCAGTACTTC. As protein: CASSPTTGAKNIQYF. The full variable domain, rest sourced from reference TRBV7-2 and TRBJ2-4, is GAGVSQSPSNKVTEKGKDVELRCDPISGHTALYWYRQSLGQGLEFLIYFQGNSAPDKSGLPSDRFSAERTGGSVSTLTIQRTQQEDSAVYLCASSPTTGAKNIQYFGAGTRLSVL.

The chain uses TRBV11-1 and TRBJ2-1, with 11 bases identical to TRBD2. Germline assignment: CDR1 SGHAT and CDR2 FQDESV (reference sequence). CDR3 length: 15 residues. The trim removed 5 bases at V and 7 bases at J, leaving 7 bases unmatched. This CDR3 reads CASSRGTSGWNEQFF. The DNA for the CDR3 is TGTGCCAGCAGCCGCGGGACTAGCGGATGGAATGAGCAGTTCTTC.

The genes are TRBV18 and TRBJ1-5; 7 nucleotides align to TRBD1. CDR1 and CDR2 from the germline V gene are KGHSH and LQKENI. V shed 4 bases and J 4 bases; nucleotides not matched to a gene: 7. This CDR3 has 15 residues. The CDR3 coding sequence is TGTGCCAGCTCACGAGAAGGGACAGCTAATCAGCCCCAGCATTTT. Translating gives CASSREGTANQPQHF. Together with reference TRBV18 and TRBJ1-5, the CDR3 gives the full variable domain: NAGVMQNPRHLVRRRGQEARLRCSPMKGHSHVYWYRQLPEEGLKFMVYLQKENIIDESGMPKERFSAEFPKEGPSILRIQQVVRGDSAAYFCASSREGTANQPQHFGDGTRLSIL.

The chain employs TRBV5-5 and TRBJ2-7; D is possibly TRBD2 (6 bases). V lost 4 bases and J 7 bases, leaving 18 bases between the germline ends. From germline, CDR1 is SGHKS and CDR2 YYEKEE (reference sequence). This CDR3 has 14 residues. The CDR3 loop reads CASSPLGGMGEQYF. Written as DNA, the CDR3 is TGTGCCAGCAGCCCGTTAGGCGGGATGGGTGAGCAGTACTTC. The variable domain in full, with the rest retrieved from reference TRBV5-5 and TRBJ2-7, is DAGVTQSPTHLIKTRGQQVTLRCSPISGHKSVSWYQQVLGQGPQFIFQYYEKEERGRGNFPDRFSARQFPNYSSELNVNALLLGDSALYLCASSPLGGMGEQYFGPGTRLTVT.

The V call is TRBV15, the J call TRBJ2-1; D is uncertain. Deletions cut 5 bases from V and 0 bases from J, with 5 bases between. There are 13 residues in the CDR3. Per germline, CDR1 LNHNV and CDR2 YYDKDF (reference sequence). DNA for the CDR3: TGTGCCACCAGCCGTAGCTCCTACAATGAGCAGTTCTTC. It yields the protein CATSRSSYNEQFF.

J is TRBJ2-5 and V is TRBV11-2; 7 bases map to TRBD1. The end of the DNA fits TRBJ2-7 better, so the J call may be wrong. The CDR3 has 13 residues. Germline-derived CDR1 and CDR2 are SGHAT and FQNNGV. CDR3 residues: CASSLGQGGEQYF. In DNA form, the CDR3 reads TGTGCCAGCAGCTTAGGACAGGGCGGCGAGCAGTACTTC.

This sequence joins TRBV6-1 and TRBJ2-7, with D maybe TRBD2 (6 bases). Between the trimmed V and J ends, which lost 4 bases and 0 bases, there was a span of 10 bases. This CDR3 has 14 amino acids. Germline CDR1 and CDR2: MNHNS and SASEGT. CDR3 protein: CASSGRLDSYEQYF. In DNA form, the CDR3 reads TGTGCCAGCAGTGGTAGACTAGACTCCTACGAGCAGTACTTC.

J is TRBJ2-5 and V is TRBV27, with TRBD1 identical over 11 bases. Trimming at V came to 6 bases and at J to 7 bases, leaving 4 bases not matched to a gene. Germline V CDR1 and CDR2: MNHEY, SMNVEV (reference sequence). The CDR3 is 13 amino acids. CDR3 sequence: CASSLGQGATQYF. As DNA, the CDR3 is TGTGCCAGCAGCCTCGGACAGGGGGCGACCCAGTACTTC.

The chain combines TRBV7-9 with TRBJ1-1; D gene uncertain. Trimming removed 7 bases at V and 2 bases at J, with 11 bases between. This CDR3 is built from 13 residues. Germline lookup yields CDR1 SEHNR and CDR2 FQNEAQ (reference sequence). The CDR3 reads CASTENSNTEAFF. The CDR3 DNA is TGTGCCAGCACGGAGAATTCTAACACTGAAGCTTTCTTT.

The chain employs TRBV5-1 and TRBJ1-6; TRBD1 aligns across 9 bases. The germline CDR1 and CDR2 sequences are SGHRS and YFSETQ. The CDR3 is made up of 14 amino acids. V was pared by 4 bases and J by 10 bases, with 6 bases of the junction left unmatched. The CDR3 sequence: CASSGGTGQSPLHF. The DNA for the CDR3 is TGCGCCAGCAGCGGGGGGACAGGGCAATCACCCCTCCACTTT.

The CDR3 DNA is TGTGCCAGCAGCGTAGGAGTCACATCTAGCGGGGACGCAGAGACCCAGTACTTC. As protein: CASSVGVTSSGDAETQYF. The gene calls are TRBV9 and TRBJ2-5, with TRBD2 matching 9 bases. The CDR3 extends over 18 amino acids. Trimming removed 0 bases from V and 4 bases from J; junction bases left unmatched: 13. In germline, CDR1 is SGDLS, CDR2 YYNGEE. The whole variable domain, filled in from reference TRBV9 and TRBJ2-5, reads DSGVTQTPKHLITATGQRVTLRCSPRSGDLSVYWYQQSLDQGLQFLIQYYNGEERAKGNILERFSAQQFPDLHSELNLSSLELGDSALYFCASSVGVTSSGDAETQYFGPGTRLLVL.

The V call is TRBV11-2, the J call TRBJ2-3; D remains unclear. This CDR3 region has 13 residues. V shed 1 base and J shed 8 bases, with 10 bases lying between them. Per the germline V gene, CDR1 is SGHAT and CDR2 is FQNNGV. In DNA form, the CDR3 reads TGTGCCAGCAGCTTAGCCCTAGAAGGTACGCAGTATTTT. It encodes CASSLALEGTQYF.

For the CDR3, the DNA is TGTGCCAGAAGCTTTGTTGGGGCTCCGGAAAAGGGAGGAACTGAAGCTTTCTTT. It yields the protein CARSFVGAPEKGGTEAFF. The V and J genes are TRBV5-3 and TRBJ1-1, with a weak D call TRBD1 (5 bases). Being an ORF, TRBV5-3 has a function that is uncertain. The V and J ends lost 2 bases and 5 bases respectively, with 25 bases between them. There are 18 residues in the CDR3.

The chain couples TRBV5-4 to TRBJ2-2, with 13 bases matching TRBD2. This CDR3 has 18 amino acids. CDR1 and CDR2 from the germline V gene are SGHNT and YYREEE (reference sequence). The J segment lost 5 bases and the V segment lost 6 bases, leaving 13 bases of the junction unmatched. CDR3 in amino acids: CASTHGWRTSGGTGELFF. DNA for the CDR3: TGTGCCAGCACCCACGGGTGGAGGACTAGCGGGGGTACCGGGGAGCTGTTTTTT. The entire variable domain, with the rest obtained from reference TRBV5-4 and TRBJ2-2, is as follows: ETGVTQSPTHLIKTRGQQVTLRCSSQSGHNTVSWYQQALGQGPQFIFQYYREEENGRGNFPPRFSGLQFPNYSSELNVNALELDDSALYLCASTHGWRTSGGTGELFFGEGSRLTVL.

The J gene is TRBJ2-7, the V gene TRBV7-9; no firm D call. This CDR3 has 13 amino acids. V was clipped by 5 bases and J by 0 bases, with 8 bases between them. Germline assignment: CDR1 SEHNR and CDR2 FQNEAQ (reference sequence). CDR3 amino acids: CASSPPGSYEQYF. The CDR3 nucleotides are TGTGCCAGCAGCCCCCCCGGCTCCTACGAGCAGTACTTC.

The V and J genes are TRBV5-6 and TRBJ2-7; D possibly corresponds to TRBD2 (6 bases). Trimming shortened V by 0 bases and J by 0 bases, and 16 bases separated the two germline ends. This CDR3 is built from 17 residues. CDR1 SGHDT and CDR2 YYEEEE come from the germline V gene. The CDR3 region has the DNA TGTGCCAGCAGCTTGGAACCCACTGCGGGGAACTCCTACGAGCAGTACTTC. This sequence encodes CASSLEPTAGNSYEQYF.

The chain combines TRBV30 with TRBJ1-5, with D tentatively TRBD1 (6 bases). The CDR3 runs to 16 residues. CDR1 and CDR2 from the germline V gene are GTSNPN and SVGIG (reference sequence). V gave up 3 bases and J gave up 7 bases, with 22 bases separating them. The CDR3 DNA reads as TGTGCCTGGAGAGCCCTGGGGGCAGGGGATGGGCAGCCCCAGCATTTT. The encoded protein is CAWRALGAGDGQPQHF.

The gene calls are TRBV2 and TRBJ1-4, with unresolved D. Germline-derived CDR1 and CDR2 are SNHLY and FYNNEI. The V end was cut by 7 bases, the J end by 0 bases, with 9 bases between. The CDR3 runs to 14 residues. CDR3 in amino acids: CASTGSPTNEKLFF. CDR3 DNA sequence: TGTGCCAGCACGGGGTCCCCAACTAATGAAAAACTGTTTTTT.

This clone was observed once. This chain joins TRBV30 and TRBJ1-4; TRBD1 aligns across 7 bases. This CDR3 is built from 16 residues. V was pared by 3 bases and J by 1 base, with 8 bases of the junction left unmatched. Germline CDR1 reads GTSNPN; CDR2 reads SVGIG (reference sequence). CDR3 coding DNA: TGTGCCTGGAGACCCCGACAGGGTGAAACTAATGAAAAACTGTTTTTT. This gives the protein CAWRPRQGETNEKLFF. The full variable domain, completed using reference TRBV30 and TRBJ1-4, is SQTIHQWPATLVQPVGSPLSLECTVEGTSNPNLYWYRQAAGRGLQLLFYSVGIGQISSEVPQNLSASRPQDRQFILSSKKLLLSDSGFYLCAWRPRQGETNEKLFFGSGTQLSVL.